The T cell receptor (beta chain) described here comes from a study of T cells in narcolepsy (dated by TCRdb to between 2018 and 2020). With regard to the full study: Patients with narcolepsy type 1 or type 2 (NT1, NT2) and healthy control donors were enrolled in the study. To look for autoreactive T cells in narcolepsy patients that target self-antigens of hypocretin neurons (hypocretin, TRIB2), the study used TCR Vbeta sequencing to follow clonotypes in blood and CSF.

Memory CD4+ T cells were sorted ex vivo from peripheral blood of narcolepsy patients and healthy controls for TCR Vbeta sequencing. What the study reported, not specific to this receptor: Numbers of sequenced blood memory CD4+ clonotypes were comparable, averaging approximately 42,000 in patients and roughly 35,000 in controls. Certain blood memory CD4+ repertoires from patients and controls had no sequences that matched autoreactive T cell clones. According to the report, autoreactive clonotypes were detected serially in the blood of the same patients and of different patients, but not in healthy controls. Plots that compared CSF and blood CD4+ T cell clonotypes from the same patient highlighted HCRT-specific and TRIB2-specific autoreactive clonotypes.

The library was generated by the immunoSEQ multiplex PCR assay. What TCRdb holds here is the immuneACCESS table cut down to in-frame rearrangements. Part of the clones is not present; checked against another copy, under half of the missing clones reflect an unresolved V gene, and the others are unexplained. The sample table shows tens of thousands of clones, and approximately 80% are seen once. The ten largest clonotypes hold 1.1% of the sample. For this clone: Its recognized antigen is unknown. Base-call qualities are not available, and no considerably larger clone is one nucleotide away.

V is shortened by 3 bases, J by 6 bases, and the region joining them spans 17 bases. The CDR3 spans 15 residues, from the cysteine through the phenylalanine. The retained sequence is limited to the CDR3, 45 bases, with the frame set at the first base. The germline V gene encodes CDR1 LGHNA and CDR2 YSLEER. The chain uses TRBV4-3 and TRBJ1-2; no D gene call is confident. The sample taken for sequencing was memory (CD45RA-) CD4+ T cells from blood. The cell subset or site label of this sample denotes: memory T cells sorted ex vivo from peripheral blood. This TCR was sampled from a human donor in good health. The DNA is TGCGCCAGCAGCCATTGGACGGACGGACGAGATGGCTACACCTTC. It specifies CASSHWTDGRDGYTF.